The sequence of this TCR beta chain was determined in a study of blood T cells in healthy people across ages. Study results and caveats: More naive CD4+ cells and higher diversity were found in long-lived than in aged donors.

This clonotype was counted only a few times. As yet, its antigen is unknown. Using a J-beta primer mix together with a sample-barcoded 5' primer, a second PCR was run for roughly 6 to 12 cycles. MiXCR was run by TCRdb on the 5' RACE reads, yielding one entry per CDR3 protein. Among 920,000 or so distinct CDR3 sequences listed, under 45% were seen once. This CDR3 is 14 amino acids long. V lost 3 bases to trimming and J lost 7 bases, with 10 bases between them. The sequencing sample was made of blood. The chain has TRBV12-3 or TRBV12-4 and TRBJ1-6, with D maybe TRBD1 (5 bases). This TCR was recovered from a woman aged 55 to 70 in good health. The CDR3 here is CASSFGGRNSPLHF. The CDR3 DNA reads TGTGCCAGCAGTTTCGGGGGTAGAAATTCACCCCTCCACTTT.